The 8 T cell receptor beta chains below were found in one sample sequenced in a study of CD8+ T cells in alopecia areata. Treatment specified: oral pan-JAK inhibitor, 5-10 mg twice daily. Following extraction, RNA underwent reverse transcription to cDNA, which served as the sequencing template. This table comes from immunoSEQ multiplex PCR, and its TCRdb copy is limited to in-frame clones, with some not included. In the table there are roughly 73,000 clones, around 29% of which are singletons. The sequencing here drew on CD8+ T cells sorted from blood, taken at week 4, from a patient treated with tofacitinib. The receptors here all came from a human donor with alopecia areata.

This clone was detected a few times. V gene TRBV29-1 combines with J gene TRBJ2-7, with a tentative D call TRBD2 (7 bases). Germline assignment: CDR1 SQVTM and CDR2 ANQGSEA. The V gene lost 5 bases and the J gene lost 4 bases, with 15 bases spanning the gap. The CDR3 contains 13 residues. CDR3 sequence (DNA): TGCAGCGTTCCATCGGGGGGCGGGTACGAGCAGTACTTC. This translates into CSVPSGGGYEQYF.

The CDR3 coding sequence is TGTGCCAGCAGCCGAGAGGGATACACTGAAGCTTTCTTT. Amino acid sequence: CASSREGYTEAFF. The V call is TRBV7-9, the J call TRBJ1-1; the D is unclear. The ends were cut back, 5 bases at V and 3 bases at J, with 10 bases in the middle. Germline CDR1 reads SEHNR; CDR2 reads FQNEAQ (reference sequence). The CDR3 consists of 13 residues.

This clone has more than one count but fewer than ten. The chain couples TRBV5-1 to TRBJ2-6; tentative D call: TRBD1 (6 bases). The germline V gene encodes CDR1 SGHRS and CDR2 YFSETQ. V gave up 4 bases and J gave up 3 bases, with 17 bases separating them. The CDR3 runs to 17 residues. The CDR3 bases are TGCGCCAGCAGCAGGGATCCACAGGGTGGTGGGGCCAACGTCCTGACTTTC. This encodes CASSRDPQGGGANVLTF.

V usage is TRBV2 and J usage is TRBJ2-7, with TRBD2 matching 15 bases. CDR3 length: 15 amino acids. V lost 5 bases to trimming and J lost 4 bases; unmatched junction nucleotides: 3. Germline lookup yields CDR1 SNHLY and CDR2 FYNNEI. In DNA form, the CDR3 reads TGTGCCAGCAGTCGGACTAGCGGGAGGGCTTACGAGCAGTACTTC. This gives the protein CASSRTSGRAYEQYF.

The gene calls are TRBV6-5 and TRBJ2-1; the D gene could be TRBD1 or TRBD2 (5 bases each). Germline loops: CDR1 MNHEY, CDR2 SVGAGI. CDR3 length equals 15 residues. Trimming pared 7 bases from V and 5 bases from J, leaving 18 bases between. The CDR3 bases are TGTGCCAGCAACGAGTTGAAGACGGGACACAATGAGCAGTTCTTC. Translation: CASNELKTGHNEQFF.

The rearrangement joins TRBV14 to TRBJ2-5; D may be TRBD2 (5 bases). The CDR3 is 13 amino acids. V dropped 4 bases and J dropped 2 bases, with 8 bases sitting between them. The germline gives CDR1 SGHDN, CDR2 FVKESK. The chain's CDR3 is CASSRGWQETQYF. The CDR3 region has the DNA TGTGCCAGCAGCCGCGGGTGGCAAGAGACCCAGTACTTC. The full variable domain, its missing parts supplied by reference TRBV14 and TRBJ2-5, is EAGVTQFPSHSVIEKGQTVTLRCDPISGHDNLYWYRRVMGKEIKFLLHFVKESKQDESGMPNNRFLAERTGGTYSTLKVQPAELEDSGVYFCASSRGWQETQYFGPGTRLLVL.

This clone showed up just a few times. The rearrangement uses TRBV9 and TRBJ1-5; D might be TRBD1 (5 bases). The CDR3 extends over 14 amino acids. The V gene lost 0 bases and the J gene lost 6 bases, with 10 bases spanning the gap. CDR1 and CDR2 from the germline V gene are SGDLS and YYNGEE. CDR3 in amino acids: CASSVGYGAQPQHF. The CDR3 DNA follows: TGTGCCAGCAGCGTAGGGTACGGGGCTCAGCCCCAGCATTTT.

This clone has a handful of counts. This chain uses TRBV29-1 with TRBJ2-3; D might be TRBD2 (6 bases). The V end was cut by 3 bases, the J end by 0 bases, with 13 bases between. Germline assignment: CDR1 SQVTM and CDR2 ANQGSEA. The CDR3 extends over 15 amino acids. The CDR3: CSVEKASESTDTQYF. CDR3 DNA: TGCAGCGTTGAGAAGGCTAGCGAGAGCACAGATACGCAGTATTTT.